This T cell receptor beta chain was recorded in a study of blood T cell repertoires in COVID-19. Study-level information: Acute and convalescent COVID-19 samples came from the United States, Italy and Spain.

The CDR3 extends over 15 amino acids. Germline lookup yields CDR1 SNHLY and CDR2 FYNNEI. Unmatched junction bases numbered 7, after V lost 6 bases and J lost 2 bases. Clones were read by immunoSEQ multiplex PCR, and TCRdb kept only the in-frame ones, dropping some. The table records some 70,000 clones, around 87% of them present only once. This clone was recorded only once. What was sequenced was peripheral blood. This TCR was sampled from a man aged 50-60 years with active COVID-19. The chain has TRBV2 and TRBJ2-5, with 9 bases lining up with TRBD2. The CDR3 DNA sequence: TGTGCCAGCAGCGTCAGCGGGGGGCCACAAGAGACCCAGTACTTC. The encoded protein is CASSVSGGPQETQYF.